This entry lists 27 T cell receptor beta chains sequenced from one sample in a study of post-analysis software for immune sequencing data. Study-wide results and caveats: TRBV5-6, TRBV5-1 and TRBV20-1 belonged to a set of roughly five TRBV segments that were more frequent in patients than controls.

For these receptors, no antigen is known. TCR beta libraries were prepared from cDNA with unique molecular identifiers. TCRdb used MiXCR to reprocess the PCR reads, holding one entry per CDR3 protein. Among 750,000 to 950,000 distinct CDR3 sequences listed, approximately 44% were seen once. Sequenced: blood. All receptors derive from a girl under 18 with multiple sclerosis.

On this clonotype: One junction end disagrees with the germline gene, perhaps due to a read error. The chain employs TRBV12-3 or TRBV12-4 and TRBJ2-7; 12 nucleotides agree with TRBD2. The CDR3 consists of 15 residues. The CDR3 is CANSPSGRATYEQYF. The CDR3 DNA follows: TGTGCCAACAGTCCTAGCGGGAGGGCCACCTACGAGCAGTACTTC.

CDR3 in amino acids: CASTPPERSSYNEQFF. CDR3 DNA sequence: TGTGCCAGCACTCCCCCAGAGAGGAGCTCCTACAATGAGCAGTTCTTC. The rearrangement links TRBV25-1 to TRBJ2-1; D is undetermined. The CDR3 is 16 residues long. Per the germline V gene, CDR1 is MGHDK and CDR2 is SYGVNS. V was clipped by 7 bases and J by 0 bases, with 16 bases between them.

The V and J genes are TRBV27 and TRBJ1-1; 8 positions agree with TRBD1. This CDR3 has 13 amino acids. CDR1 MNHEY and CDR2 SMNVEV come from the germline V gene (reference sequence). The V and J ends lost 4 bases and 6 bases, in that order; junction bases with no gene match: 4. The CDR3 DNA is TGTGCCAGCAGTTCCACAGGGGGATCTGAAGCTTTCTTT. This gives the protein CASSSTGGSEAFF.

This clonotype was seen a handful of times. V is TRBV12-3 or TRBV12-4 and J is TRBJ1-2; 10 bases match TRBD1. This CDR3 is built from 19 residues. V dropped 3 bases and J dropped 5; count of bases not matched to a gene: 18. The CDR3 DNA is TGTGCCAGCAGTTTCTACCGTAACCGGGACAGGGGATTGTGGTATGGCTACACCTTC. This gives the protein CASSFYRNRDRGLWYGYTF.

In its sample, this clonotype was seen once. The chain joins TRBV7-2 to TRBJ2-1; TRBD2 aligns across 8 bases. V dropped 5 bases and J dropped 5; count of bases not matched to a gene: 17. The CDR3 covers 18 residues. Germline-derived CDR1 and CDR2 are SGHTA and FQGNSA. CDR3 sequence (DNA): TGTGCCAGCAGCCTCCAGCCGCACGGGACTAGTCGAAACAATGAGCAGTTCTTC. It translates to CASSLQPHGTSRNNEQFF.

This clonotype turned up a few times. The gene calls are TRBV20-1 and TRBJ1-4; 12 bases match TRBD1. Losses at the gene ends were 6 bases for V and 4 bases for J; bases not matched to a gene: 6. The length of the CDR3 is 15 residues. The germline gives CDR1 DFQATT, CDR2 SNEGSKA (reference sequence). CDR3 DNA: TGCAGTGCCGCGGGACAGGGGGCCCTTAATGAAAAACTGTTTTTT. It encodes CSAAGQGALNEKLFF.

This clonotype was recorded once. Mismatch with germline at one junction end may stem from a read error. The V and J genes are TRBV5-6 and TRBJ1-2; D gene unclear. Germline loops: CDR1 SGHDT, CDR2 YYEEEE. CDR3 length: 12 amino acids. The CDR3 is CASKTTNYGYTF. CDR3 coding DNA: TGTGCCAGCAAGACCACTAACTATGGCTACACCTTT.

This clonotype showed up just once. The CDR3 is CSASDRYEQYF. The CDR3 DNA follows: TGCAGTGCTAGTGACCGCTACGAGCAGTACTTC. The V gene is TRBV20-1, the J gene TRBJ2-5; D unclear. Gene TRBJ2-7 matches the end of the DNA better, so the J call may be wrong. This CDR3 is built from 11 residues. The germline V gene encodes CDR1 DFQATT and CDR2 SNEGSKA (reference sequence).

The rearrangement uses TRBV27 and TRBJ2-5; 10 nucleotides agree with TRBD2. Germline CDR1 MNHEY, CDR2 SMNVEV (reference sequence). This CDR3 is built from 14 residues. The junction had 8 bases not matched to a gene; V was cut back by 2 bases and J by 11 bases. The CDR3 loop reads CASSLRASGSFQYF. The CDR3 nucleotides are TGTGCCAGCAGTTTACGGGCTAGCGGGAGTTTTCAGTACTTC.

This clonotype has a single count. The V and J genes are TRBV4-1 and TRBJ2-1, with unresolved D. Between the trimmed V and J ends, which lost 0 bases and 0 bases, there was a span of 6 bases. Germline lookup yields CDR1 MGHRA and CDR2 YSYEKL. The CDR3 has 15 amino acids. CDR3 protein: CASSQEDSSYNEQFF. The CDR3 bases are TGCGCCAGCAGCCAAGAAGATAGCTCCTACAATGAGCAGTTCTTC.

Many counts were recorded for this clonotype. V and J are TRBV7-3 and TRBJ2-3; D remains unclear. Germline CDR1 and CDR2: SGHTA and FQGTGA. The V end was cut by 1 base, the J end by 1 base, with 9 bases between. This CDR3 spans 15 amino acids. CDR3 region: CASSLRSSGTDTQYF. The CDR3 DNA reads TGTGCCAGCAGCTTAAGGTCGAGTGGCACAGATACGCAGTATTTT.

This chain connects TRBV7-8 to TRBJ2-4; D call uncertain. Germline values: CDR1 SGHVS, CDR2 FQNEAQ. The CDR3 extends over 15 amino acids. Between the trimmed V and J ends, which lost 2 bases and 3 bases, there was a span of 11 bases. CDR3 residues: CASSLQRLDKNIQYF. As DNA, the CDR3 is TGTGCCAGCAGCTTACAGCGTCTAGACAAAAACATTCAGTACTTC.

This rearrangement joins TRBV20-1 to TRBJ2-1; D is perhaps TRBD2 (5 bases). The CDR3 totals 13 residues. Per the germline V gene, CDR1 is DFQATT and CDR2 is SNEGSKA (reference sequence). DNA for the CDR3: TGCAGAGCTCAGGACTTCTCCTACAATGAGCAGTTCTTC. This gives the protein CRAQDFSYNEQFF.

CDR3 protein: CASSRGSDRAAEQYF. CDR3 bases: TGCGCCAGCAGCCGAGGATCGGACAGGGCCGCCGAGCAGTACTTC. The chain recombines TRBV5-1 with TRBJ2-7; TRBD1 agrees at 8 bases. The germline CDR1 and CDR2 sequences are SGHRS and YFSETQ. The CDR3 totals 15 residues. Trimming removed 4 bases from V and 6 bases from J; junction bases left unmatched: 12.

This clonotype appeared a few times. The CDR3 region is CASSYGTGSQLFF. The CDR3 nucleotides read TGTGCCAGCAGTTACGGGACAGGGAGCCAACTGTTTTTT. The V and J genes are TRBV6-5 and TRBJ1-4; 9 bases are shared with TRBD1. The germline gives CDR1 MNHEY, CDR2 SVGAGI. There are 13 residues in the CDR3. V trimming: 2 bases; J trimming: 12 bases; junction bases outside the gene matches: 4.

V usage is TRBV28 and J usage is TRBJ1-1, with D hard to call. The CDR3 has 15 residues. CDR1 is MDHEN, CDR2 SYDVKM, per germline. Deletions cut 7 bases from V and 1 base from J, with 16 bases between. The CDR3 is CASIKVAGPNTEAFF. CDR3 coding DNA: TGTGCCAGCATCAAAGTGGCCGGCCCGAACACTGAAGCTTTCTTT.

The CDR3 nucleotides are TGTGCCAGCAGTCGGGACAGGCTAGCCAAAAACATTCAGTACTTC. Residues: CASSRDRLAKNIQYF. The rearrangement joins TRBV6-5 to TRBJ2-4; 8 bases match TRBD1. V gave up 5 bases and J gave up 0 bases; unmatched junction bases: 3. Germline assignment: CDR1 MNHEY and CDR2 SVGAGI. The CDR3 runs 15 residues.

This chain links TRBV7-9 with TRBJ2-5, with 8 bases identical to TRBD1. The germline CDR1 and CDR2 sequences are SEHNR and FQNEAQ (reference sequence). J lost 7 bases, V lost 3 bases, and 4 bases had no gene match. This CDR3 region has 13 residues. The CDR3 region is CASSLDRAGTQYF. DNA for the CDR3: TGTGCCAGCAGCTTGGACAGGGCTGGGACCCAGTACTTC.

The count of this clonotype is one. The rearrangement uses TRBV7-2 and TRBJ2-4, with D possibly TRBD2 on 6 matching bases. The CDR3 consists of 15 residues. Germline CDR1 reads SGHTA; CDR2 reads FQGNSA. Trimming stripped 3 bases from V and 13 bases from J, with 22 bases between. The CDR3 DNA follows: TGTGCCAGCAGCTTGTTAGACTCTCACTCGGGAGAGCAGTACTTC. Translation: CASSLLDSHSGEQYF.

This clonotype has only a few counts. The chain joins TRBV6-1 to TRBJ2-5; D may be TRBD1 (6 bases). Near its end, the DNA agrees better with TRBJ2-7, so the J call may be wrong. This CDR3 has 13 amino acids. CDR1 is MNHNS, CDR2 SASEGT, per germline. In nucleotides, the CDR3 is TGTGCCAGCAGGACCGACAGGATTTACGAGCAGTACTTC. Its translation: CASRTDRIYEQYF.

This clonotype was found a few times. This chain connects TRBV11-2 to TRBJ2-1; perhaps TRBD2 as D (5 bases). In germline, CDR1 is SGHAT, CDR2 FQNNGV. The V and J ends lost 3 bases and 6 bases respectively, with 9 bases between them. The CDR3 contains 13 residues. The CDR3 DNA is TGTGCCAGCAGCTTCGTCCGGGGCAATGAGCAGTTCTTC. Protein product: CASSFVRGNEQFF.

The V and J genes are TRBV4-1 and TRBJ2-1; TRBD2 is a possible D gene (6 bases). This CDR3 is built from 17 residues. Trimming removed 0 bases from V and 0 bases from J, with 12 bases in between. CDR1 and CDR2 (germline): MGHRA, YSYEKL. CDR3 sequence (DNA): TGCGCCAGCAGCCAAGACAGCGGGTCCAGCTCCTACAATGAGCAGTTCTTC. Residues: CASSQDSGSSSYNEQFF.

The gene calls are TRBV25-1 and TRBJ2-5; 7 bases fit TRBD2. The length of the CDR3 is 15 residues. V lost 6 bases to trimming and J lost 5 bases; unmatched junction nucleotides: 12. Germline-derived CDR1 and CDR2 are MGHDK and SYGVNS. CDR3 loop: CASRAHGRGAETQYF. The CDR3 nucleotides read TGTGCCAGCAGAGCCCATGGGAGGGGTGCGGAGACCCAGTACTTC.

The chain combines TRBV2 with TRBJ2-5, with 14 positions matching TRBD2. Germline CDR1 is SNHLY and CDR2 is FYNNEI. The CDR3 extends over 15 amino acids. Trimming removed 7 bases from V and 10 bases from J; junction bases left unmatched: 11. The CDR3 reads CASTAGLAGDRGQYF. For the CDR3, the DNA is TGTGCCAGCACGGCGGGACTAGCGGGAGACCGTGGCCAGTACTTC. The full variable domain, with the rest looked up from reference TRBV2 and TRBJ2-5, is EPEVTQTPSHQVTQMGQEVILRCVPISNHLYFYWYRQILGQKVEFLVSFYNNEISEKSEIFDDQFSVERPDGSNFTLKIRSTKLEDSAMYFCASTAGLAGDRGQYFGPGTRLLVL.

In nucleotides, the CDR3 is TGTGCCAGCAGGGGGGCAGGGGGCTACAATGAGCAGTTCTTC. Encoded protein: CASRGAGGYNEQFF. V usage is TRBV6-1 and J usage is TRBJ2-1; 7 positions agree with TRBD1. This CDR3 contains 14 residues. Germline V CDR1 and CDR2: MNHNS, SASEGT. Unmatched junction bases numbered 5, after V lost 6 bases and J lost 3 bases.

The V gene is TRBV12-3 or TRBV12-4, the J gene TRBJ2-3; D is tentatively TRBD1 or TRBD2 (5 bases each). This CDR3 has 11 residues. V was pared by 11 bases and J by 10 bases, with 16 bases between. The CDR3 region is CAVQEGWAQYF. CDR3 bases: TGTGCCGTCCAAGAGGGGTGGGCGCAGTATTTT.

This clonotype showed up just once. The chain has TRBV18 and TRBJ1-2; 7 nucleotides align to TRBD1. Germline CDR1 reads KGHSH; CDR2 reads LQKENI. The V gene end was trimmed by 3 bases and the J gene end by 4 bases; junction bases not matched to a gene: 8. This CDR3 has 15 residues. CDR3 protein: CASSPGSTGPYGYTF. The CDR3 DNA reads TGTGCCAGCTCACCTGGGTCGACAGGGCCCTATGGCTACACCTTC. Full variable domain (remainder filled in from reference TRBV18 and TRBJ1-2): NAGVMQNPRHLVRRRGQEARLRCSPMKGHSHVYWYRQLPEEGLKFMVYLQKENIIDESGMPKERFSAEFPKEGPSILRIQQVVRGDSAAYFCASSPGSTGPYGYTFGSGTRLTVV.